The source of this T cell receptor beta chain is a study of neurological immune-mediated disorders. Study-wide findings and caveats: Expansion of TCR clones was greatest in HTLV-1-associated myelopathy and smallest in multiple sclerosis, where it fell below that of healthy controls.

TCRdb reprocessed the 5' RACE reads with MiXCR, giving one entry per CDR3 protein. Of tens of thousands of distinct CDR3 sequences detected, 10% appear once; the ten largest clones hold more than 9%. Indicated time point: longitudinal time-point 1 (baseline). In Maryland, USA, blood bank volunteers were the healthy controls. As to this clonotype: The antigen remains unidentified.

Germline lookup yields CDR1 SGHKS and CDR2 YYEKEE (reference sequence). V shed 4 bases and J shed 0 bases, with 17 bases lying between them. The CDR3 totals 17 residues. This chain connects TRBV5-5 to TRBJ1-5; maybe TRBD1 (5 bases). Sample: PBMCs. This TCR was recovered from a young man in good health. CDR3 amino acids: CASSQSRDGYSNQPQHF. CDR3 DNA sequence: TGTGCCAGCAGCCAGTCCCGGGACGGATATAGCAATCAGCCCCAGCATTTT.